This record concerns one TCR beta chain sequence. The source of the sample is a study of blood T cell repertoires in COVID-19. Study-wide context: Specimens from acute and convalescent COVID-19 originated in the United States, Italy and Spain. The analysed material was cDNA or gDNA that came from T cells, B-cell-depleted T cells, or PBMCs.

Using immunoSEQ multiplex PCR, the repertoire was profiled, and TCRdb retains in-frame clones only, with some absent. The table lists around 100,000 clones, roughly nine tenths of them singletons. The sequenced material came from peripheral blood. This receptor was obtained from a human donor with active COVID-19. The donor label of this sample is uncertain.

CDR3: CASSLPISGVYADTQYF. The DNA for the CDR3 is TGTGCCAGCAGCTTACCGATTAGCGGGGTGTATGCAGATACGCAGTATTTT. V gene TRBV7-2 combines with J gene TRBJ2-3; 8 bases line up with TRBD2. V dropped 2 bases and J dropped 4; count of bases not matched to a gene: 11. This CDR3 is 17 amino acids long. CDR1 is SGHTA, CDR2 FQGNSA, per germline.